This section outlines one TCR beta chain sequence together with its context. Its antigen is undetermined. This record comes from a study of cytomegalovirus exposure and HLA in healthy donors. Overall study context: The same platform was used for the 100 to 150 validation repertoires and the roughly 720 first-cohort repertoires, a later analysis reported.

TCRdb's copy holds only in-frame clones and misses some; the assay was immunoSEQ multiplex PCR. The table has just over 65,000 clones, around 97% seen once. V gave up 0 bases and J gave up 5 bases; unmatched junction bases: 2. This CDR3 contains 16 residues. Germline assignment: CDR1 SGHVS and CDR2 FQNEAQ. The study's findings and limits: Associated with cytomegalovirus, according to the listing, were 150 to 200 TCR beta chains. Subsequent analysis revealed that first-cohort TCR clusters tended to co-occur in the roughly 120 validation repertoires.

It was the approximately 120-subject validation cohort, separate from the approximately 700-subject first cohort, to which the donors belonged. This clonotype originated in a woman aged 18 to 35 in good health and CMV-seropositive. The chain is built from TRBV7-8 and TRBJ2-1; 12 bases are a match to TRBD2. Sequenced input: PBMCs. CDR3 residues: CASSLATSGSHNEQFF. In nucleotides, the CDR3 is TGTGCCAGCAGCTTAGCGACTAGCGGGAGCCACAATGAGCAGTTCTTC.